This paragraph reports one T cell receptor beta chain. This sample is drawn from a study of sequential checkpoint blockade in melanoma. Trimming cost V 2 bases and J 7 bases; bases outside gene matches: 16. Looked up from germline, CDR1 is LNHDA and CDR2 is SQIVND (reference sequence). This CDR3 region has 20 residues. Treatment denoted: randomized to nivolumab then ipilimumab (arm A) or the reverse (arm B). Live CD3+CD8+ CD19− CD56− cells were sorted from PBMCs. Assay: immunoSEQ multiplex PCR; the TCRdb copy retains only in-frame clones and omits some. The table has about 12,000 clones, roughly 70% seen once; the top ten hold 25% to 30%.

V is TRBV19 and J is TRBJ2-1; 14 positions match TRBD2. The source of this sequence is a human donor with melanoma. The sample here was CD8+ T cells sorted from blood (inferred from file names), taken from a patient given nivolumab and ipilimumab in sequence. The CDR3 DNA reads TGTGCCAGTAGTATATATGGGACTAGCGGGAGTCGACGCCCGGGAAATGAGCAGTTCTTC. Translation gives CASSIYGTSGSRRPGNEQFF.